Listed below are T cell receptor beta chains from one sample, sequenced in a study of shared clonotypes between healthy human individuals. TCRdb keeps only in-frame clones here, not all; method: immunoSEQ multiplex PCR. This sample has 600,000 to 750,000 clones, with over 55% found just once. Source material: memory CD4+ T cells sorted from blood. These receptors were obtained from a young woman in good health. CDR3s include the opening cysteine and the closing phenylalanine or tryptophan. A D gene is named only where the DNA matches it firmly. Size values are once, few and many counts, or a class for expanded clones, and some rows have none.

>NA|TRBV28|NA|TRBJ2-3
TGTGCCAGCAGCCGGGTGAGCACAGATACGCAGTATTTT
CASSRVSTDTQYF
>TRBD1|TRBV4-1|once|TRBJ2-7
TGCGCCAGCAGCTTGGGACAGGAAACCTACGAGCAGTACTTC
CASSLGQETYEQYF
>NA|TRBV11-2|NA|TRBJ2-5
TGTGCCAGCAGCCTCCGGGACCTGGGGACCCAGTACTTC
CASSLRDLGTQYF
>NA|TRBV4-1|NA|TRBJ1-4
TGCGCCAGCAGCCGGCTTTTGGGGGGAAATGAAAAACTGTTTTTT
CASSRLLGGNEKLFF
>NA|TRBV7-9|few|TRBJ2-1
TGTGCCAGCAGCCCCCGCGTGGGGGATTGGGGGAATGAGCAGTTCTTC
CASSPRVGDWGNEQFF
>TRBD1|TRBV27|NA|TRBJ2-5
TGTGCCAGCAGCCGACACGGACAGGGGGCATGGGAGACCCAGTACTTC
CASSRHGQGAWETQYF
>TRBD2|TRBV10-3|NA|TRBJ2-2
TGTGCCAACAGAGAGACTAGCGGAGGGGAGCTGTTTTTT
CANRETSGGELFF
>TRBD1|TRBV9|NA|TRBJ1-2
TGTGCCAGCAGGACCACCGACAGGGGGTATGGCTACACCTTC
CASRTTDRGYGYTF
>NA|TRBV14|NA|TRBJ1-4
TGTGCCAGCAGCCCAGGGTGGATTTCAGGACAGCTTAATGAAAAACTGTTTTTT
CASSPGWISGQLNEKLFF
>TRBD2|TRBV7-2|NA|TRBJ2-1
TGTGCCACTCAGGCCGGGACTAGCGGCAGTGAGCAGTTCTTC
CATQAGTSGSEQFF
>NA|TRBV19|NA|TRBJ1-5
TGTGCCAGGGGACAATTTAGCAATCAGCCCCAGCATTTT
CARGQFSNQPQHF
>NA|TRBV6-5|NA|TRBJ2-7
TGTGCCAGCAGCTCAGACAGGGAGGGCTACGAGCAGTACTTC
CASSSDREGYEQYF
>NA|TRBV7-2|NA|TRBJ2-5
TGTGCCAGCAGCTTCCCTGCCGGCGACTCGGAGACCCAGTACTTC
CASSFPAGDSETQYF
>TRBD2|TRBV2|NA|TRBJ2-1
TGTGCCAGCAGCGGGACTAGCGGGAGAGTAAGTGAGCAGTTCTTC
CASSGTSGRVSEQFF
>NA|TRBV28|NA|TRBJ2-6
TGTGCCAGCAGTTTGGCCTGGGGGGGGCCCTCTGGGGCCAACGTCCTGACTTTC
CASSLAWGGPSGANVLTF
>NA|TRBV29-1|once|TRBJ2-1
TGCAGCGTTGGCGGCAGGCACAATGAGCAGTTCTTC
CSVGGRHNEQFF
>TRBD1|TRBV7-9|NA|TRBJ1-1
TGTGCCAGCAGTCGTAAGTCAGGGGGCGTGACTGAAGCTTTCTTT
CASSRKSGGVTEAFF
>NA|TRBV28|NA|TRBJ2-7
TGTGCCAGCAGTTTCAGGCGCGGCGAGCAGTACTTC
CASSFRRGEQYF
>TRBD2|TRBV4-1|NA|TRBJ2-4
TGCGCCAGCAGCCGGGGACTAGCGAGAGTCTTAGCCAAAAACATTCAGTACTTC
CASSRGLARVLAKNIQYF
>NA|TRBV5-1|NA|TRBJ2-1
TGCGCCAGCAGCTTGGGCGGCGGGGCACGAGACAATGAGCAGTTCTTC
CASSLGGGARDNEQFF
>TRBD2|TRBV6-5|few|TRBJ2-7
TGTGCCAGCAGTTACCAACTCGAGACTGTGCGGGGGGAGCAGTACTTC
CASSYQLETVRGEQYF
>NA|TRBV19|NA|TRBJ2-6
TGTGCCAGTACGGCCCGGCACGGGGCCAACGTCCTGACTTTC
CASTARHGANVLTF
>NA|TRBV5-1|NA|TRBJ2-7
TGCGCCAGCATCTCAGCGGTCTCCTACGAGCAGTACTTC
CASISAVSYEQYF
>NA|TRBV2|NA|TRBJ1-2
TGTGCCAGCAGTTACACAGGGAACTATGGCTACACCTTC
CASSYTGNYGYTF
>TRBD1|TRBV7-9|once|TRBJ2-1
TGTGCCAGCAGCTCGGGACAGGGTCCGCAGTTCTTC
CASSSGQGPQFF
>NA|TRBV15|NA|TRBJ2-3
TGTGCCACCAGCAGTTACGGGGGATCAAGCACAGATACGCAGTATTTT
CATSSYGGSSTDTQYF
>NA|TRBV19|NA|TRBJ2-1
TGTGCCAGTAGTGACCCCGGGTTGGTCTATGAGCAGTTCTTC
CASSDPGLVYEQFF
>NA|TRBV19|many|TRBJ1-5
TGTGCCAGTAGTACCCAGAGATATCAGCCCCAGCATTTT
CASSTQRYQPQHF
>NA|TRBV18|few|TRBJ2-7
TGTGCCAGCTCACCACCGGGACTCCCTAGCGAGCAGTACTTC
CASSPPGLPSEQYF
>NA|TRBV7-2|NA|TRBJ2-5
TGTGCCAGCAGCTTTAGATCGGAGACCCAGTACTTC
CASSFRSETQYF
>NA|TRBV5-1|NA|TRBJ1-3
TGCGCCAGCAGCCTGGGGACGAGTGGAAACACCATATATTTT
CASSLGTSGNTIYF
>TRBD1|TRBV5-5|once|TRBJ2-7
TGTGCCAGCAGCTTGGGGACAGGGATGTACGAGCAGTACTTC
CASSLGTGMYEQYF
>NA|TRBV6-5|NA|TRBJ2-1
TGTGCCAGCAAAAGGGGTGATGAGCAGTTCTTC
CASKRGDEQFF
>NA|TRBV1|once|TRBJ1-4
TGCACCAGCAGCCAAGATTACGGGGGAGACGAAAAACTGTTTTTT
CTSSQDYGGDEKLFF
>TRBD1|TRBV27|NA|TRBJ2-1
TGTGCCAGCAGTTCCAGGGGGCGAAACAATGAGCAGTTCTTC
CASSSRGRNNEQFF
>NA|TRBV28|NA|TRBJ1-1
TGTGCCAGCAGTTTATCACAGCAGAACACTGAAGCTTTCTTT
CASSLSQQNTEAFF
>NA|TRBV5-8|NA|TRBJ1-2
TGTGCCAGCAGCTTGTGGGACTCCAGTAACTATGGCTACACCTTC
CASSLWDSSNYGYTF
>NA|TRBV18|NA|TRBJ2-4
TGTGCCAGCTCACCAATAGAAGGCGGCAAAAACATTCAGTACTTC
CASSPIEGGKNIQYF
>NA|TRBV28|NA|TRBJ1-5
TGTGCCAGCAGCTTTGACCTTAATCAGCCCCAGCATTTT
CASSFDLNQPQHF
>NA|TRBV20-1|NA|TRBJ2-5
TGCAGTGCTTTAGACCGGGGCCGGGTATACTTC
CSALDRGRVYF
>NA|TRBV6-5|NA|TRBJ1-1
TGTGCCAGCAGTTACTGGGACATCCGAGGGACTGAAGCTTTCTTT
CASSYWDIRGTEAFF
>NA|TRBV4-2|NA|TRBJ1-4
TGTGCCAGCAGCCAAGTTAGCTCTTCCCCTCTGGATGAAAAACTGTTTTTT
CASSQVSSSPLDEKLFF
>TRBD1|TRBV28|NA|TRBJ1-2
TGTGCCAGCAGGTCCGGACAGGGGGACGGATATGGCTACACCTTC
CASRSGQGDGYGYTF
>TRBD2|TRBV6-1|NA|TRBJ2-1
TGTGCCAGCAGTGAGACTAGCGGGTGGTACAATGAGCAGTTCTTC
CASSETSGWYNEQFF
>NA|TRBV5-1|NA|TRBJ2-7
TGCGCCAGCAGCTGGGACAACTCCTACGAGCAGTACTTC
CASSWDNSYEQYF
>TRBD1|TRBV28|once|TRBJ2-7
TGTGCCAGCAGCCCGGGACAGGGAAACGAGCAGTACTTC
CASSPGQGNEQYF
>NA|TRBV7-2|NA|TRBJ1-5
TGTGCCAGCAGCTCTCCCGGGGGCAATCAGCCCCAGCATTTT
CASSSPGGNQPQHF
>NA|TRBV7-9|once|TRBJ2-1
TGTGCCAGCAGCGTAGGGACGAACAATGAGCAGTTCTTC
CASSVGTNNEQFF
>TRBD2|TRBV9|NA|TRBJ2-1
TGTGCCAGCAGCGTAACTAGCGGGTTCAATGAGCAGTTCTTC
CASSVTSGFNEQFF
>NA|TRBV29-1|NA|TRBJ2-7
TGCAGCACTAGACAGTCCTACGAGCAGTACTTC
CSTRQSYEQYF
>TRBD1|TRBV4-1|NA|TRBJ2-7
TGCGCCAGCAGCCAAGAAAGGGGGCTGCGGGAGCAGTACTTC
CASSQERGLREQYF
>NA|TRBV5-1|few|TRBJ2-2
TGCGCCAGCAGAAGCGGGTTCGTGGACACCGGGGAGCTGTTTTTT
CASRSGFVDTGELFF
>NA|TRBV2|few|TRBJ1-2
TGTGCCAGCAGTGCTGGGCCCGGAGGGTACTATGGCTACACCTTC
CASSAGPGGYYGYTF